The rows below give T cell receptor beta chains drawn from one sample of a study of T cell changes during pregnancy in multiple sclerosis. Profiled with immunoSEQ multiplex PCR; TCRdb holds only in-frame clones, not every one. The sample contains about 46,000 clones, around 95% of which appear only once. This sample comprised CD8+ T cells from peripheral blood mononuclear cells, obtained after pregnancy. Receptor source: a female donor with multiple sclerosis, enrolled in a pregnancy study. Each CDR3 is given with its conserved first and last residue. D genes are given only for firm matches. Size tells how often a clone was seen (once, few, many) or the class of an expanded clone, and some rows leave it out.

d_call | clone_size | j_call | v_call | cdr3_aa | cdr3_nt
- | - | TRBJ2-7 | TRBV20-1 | CSARDTYEQYF | TGCAGTGCTAGAGACACCTACGAGCAGTACTTC
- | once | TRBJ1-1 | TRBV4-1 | CASSQNTGNTEAFF | TGCGCCAGCAGCCAGAATACAGGGAACACTGAAGCTTTCTTT
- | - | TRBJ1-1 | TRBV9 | CASSSLMNTEAFF | TGTGCCAGCAGCTCGCTAATGAACACTGAAGCTTTCTTT
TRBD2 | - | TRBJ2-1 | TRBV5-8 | CASSLYPGTKAYNEQFF | TGTGCCAGCAGCTTGTACCCCGGGACTAAGGCTTACAATGAGCAGTTCTTC
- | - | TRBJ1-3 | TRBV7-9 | CASSPTGDTIYF | TGTGCCAGCAGCCCTACAGGAGACACCATATATTTT
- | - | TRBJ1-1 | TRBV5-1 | CASSLRGANTEAFF | TGCGCCAGCAGCTTGCGGGGAGCGAACACTGAAGCTTTCTTT
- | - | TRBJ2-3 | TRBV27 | CASSLKHTDTQYF | TGTGCCAGCAGTTTAAAACACACAGATACGCAGTATTTT
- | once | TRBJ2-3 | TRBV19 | CASSNGGGGTDTQYF | TGTGCCAGTAGTAATGGGGGCGGGGGCACTGATACGCAGTATTTT
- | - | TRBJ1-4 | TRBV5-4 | CASSLQGDEKLFF | TGTGCCAGCAGCTTGCAGGGTGATGAAAAACTGTTTTTT
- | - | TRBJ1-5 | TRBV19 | CASSQSGFLREPQHF | TGTGCCAGTAGTCAGTCAGGGTTCCTCAGGGAGCCCCAGCATTTT
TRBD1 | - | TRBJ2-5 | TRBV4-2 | CASSQERQGAGETQYF | TGTGCCAGCAGCCAAGAGCGACAGGGGGCGGGAGAGACCCAGTACTTC
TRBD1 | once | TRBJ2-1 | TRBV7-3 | CASSAGQGDNEQFF | TGTGCCAGCAGCGCGGGACAGGGTGACAATGAGCAGTTCTTC
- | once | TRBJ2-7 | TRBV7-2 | CASSFDTTYEQYF | TGTGCCAGCAGCTTTGACACCACCTACGAGCAGTACTTC
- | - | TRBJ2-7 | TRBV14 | CASSVRFYEQYF | TGTGCCAGCAGCGTCAGGTTCTACGAGCAGTACTTC
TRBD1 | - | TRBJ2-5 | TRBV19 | CASSNLIGQGAGETQYF | TGTGCCAGTAGCAACCTAATCGGACAGGGGGCTGGCGAGACCCAGTACTTC
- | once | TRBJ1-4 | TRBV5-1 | CASHSGTPLKGEKLFF | TGCGCCAGCCACTCCGGGACACCTCTCAAAGGGGAAAAACTGTTTTTT
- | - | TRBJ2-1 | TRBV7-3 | CASSEVPSVLSYNEQFF | TGTGCCAGCAGCGAAGTACCTAGCGTCCTCTCCTACAATGAGCAGTTCTTC
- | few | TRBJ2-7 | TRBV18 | CASSPAGYEQYF | TGTGCCAGCTCCCCGGCCGGGTACGAGCAGTACTTC
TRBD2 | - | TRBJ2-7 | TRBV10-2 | CASRLAGNYEQYF | TGCGCCAGTCGACTAGCGGGAAACTACGAGCAGTACTTC
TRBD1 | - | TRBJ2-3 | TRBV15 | CATSSVVGQGTDTQYF | TGTGCCACCAGCAGTGTGGTGGGACAGGGGACAGATACGCAGTATTTT
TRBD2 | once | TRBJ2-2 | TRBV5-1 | CASSIGLAGRVGELFF | TGCGCCAGCAGCATTGGACTAGCGGGGAGAGTCGGGGAGCTGTTTTTT
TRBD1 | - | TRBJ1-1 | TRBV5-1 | CASSLTGVNTEAFF | TGCGCCAGCAGTCTCACAGGGGTGAACACTGAAGCTTTCTTT
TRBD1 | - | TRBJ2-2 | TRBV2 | CASLTGIAGELFF | TGTGCCAGCTTGACAGGGATTGCCGGGGAGCTGTTTTTT
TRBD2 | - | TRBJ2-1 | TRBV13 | CASSPGTSPRREQFF | TGTGCCAGCAGCCCCGGGACTAGCCCCCGAAGGGAGCAGTTCTTC
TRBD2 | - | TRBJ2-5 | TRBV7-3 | CASSLSGGVLQETQYF | TGTGCCAGCAGCCTTAGCGGGGGGGTCCTTCAAGAGACCCAGTACTTC
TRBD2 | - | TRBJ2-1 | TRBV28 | CASSFLAGLKDEQFF | TGTGCCAGCAGTTTTTTAGCGGGACTAAAGGATGAGCAGTTCTTC
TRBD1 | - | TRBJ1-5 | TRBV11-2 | CASSYGTGQPQHF | TGTGCCAGCAGCTACGGGACAGGACAGCCCCAGCATTTT
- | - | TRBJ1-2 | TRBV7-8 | CASSPGTIGGYGYTF | TGTGCCAGCAGCCCCGGCACCATAGGGGGCTATGGCTACACCTTC
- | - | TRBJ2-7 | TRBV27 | CASSLSPWYRGGEQYF | TGTGCCAGCAGTTTATCTCCTTGGTACAGGGGGGGCGAGCAGTACTTC
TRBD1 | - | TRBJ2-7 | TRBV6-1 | CASSNRGRYEQYF | TGTGCCAGCAGTAACAGGGGGCGATACGAGCAGTACTTC
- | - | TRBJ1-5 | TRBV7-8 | CASSLQGNQPQHF | TGTGCCAGCAGCTTACAGGGTAATCAGCCCCAGCATTTT
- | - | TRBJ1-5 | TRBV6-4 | CASSQDSNQPQHF | TGTGCCAGCTCCCAGGATAGCAATCAGCCCCAGCATTTT
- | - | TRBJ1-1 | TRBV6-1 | CAGGGIEAFF | TGTGCCGGAGGAGGAATCGAAGCTTTCTTT
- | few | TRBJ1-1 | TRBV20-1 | CSGGSTEAFF | TGCAGTGGAGGGAGCACTGAAGCTTTCTTT
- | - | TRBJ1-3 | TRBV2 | CASSPRDLAYSGNTIYF | TGTGCCAGCAGTCCGCGAGATTTAGCCTACTCTGGAAACACCATATATTTT
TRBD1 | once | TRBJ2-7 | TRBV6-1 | CASREQGYEQYF | TGTGCCAGCAGAGAACAGGGGTACGAGCAGTACTTC
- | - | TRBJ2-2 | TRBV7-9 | CASSSAPANTGELFF | TGTGCCAGCAGCTCAGCCCCCGCGAACACCGGGGAGCTGTTTTTT
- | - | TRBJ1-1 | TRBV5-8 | CARRPGWNTEAFF | TGTGCCAGACGGCCGGGTTGGAACACTGAAGCTTTCTTT
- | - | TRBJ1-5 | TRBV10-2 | CASSLYGNQPQHF | TGCGCCAGCAGTTTATATGGCAATCAGCCCCAGCATTTT
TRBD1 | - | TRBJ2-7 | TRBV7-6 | CASSSTGGLRYEQYF | TGTGCCAGCAGCTCGACAGGGGGTTTAAGGTACGAGCAGTACTTC
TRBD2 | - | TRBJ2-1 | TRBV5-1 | CASSLGLAGDNEQFF | TGCGCCAGCAGCTTGGGACTAGCGGGAGACAATGAGCAGTTCTTC
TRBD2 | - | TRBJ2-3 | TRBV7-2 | CASSGRAGGDYTQYF | TGTGCCAGCAGCGGAAGGGCGGGGGGTGATTATACGCAGTATTTT
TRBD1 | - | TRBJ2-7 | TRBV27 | CASSLGAGGGRHEQYF | TGTGCCAGCAGTTTAGGGGCAGGGGGTGGTAGGCACGAGCAGTACTTC
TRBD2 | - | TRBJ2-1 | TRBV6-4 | CASSDGSAGDYNEQFF | TGTGCCAGCAGTGACGGTTCTGCGGGAGACTACAATGAGCAGTTCTTC
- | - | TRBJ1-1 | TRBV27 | CASSLLQDTQTEAFF | TGTGCCAGCAGTTTACTCCAGGACACCCAAACTGAAGCTTTCTTT
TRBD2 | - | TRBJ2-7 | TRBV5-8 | CASSPHRNSGTYEQYF | TGTGCCAGCAGCCCCCATCGGAATAGCGGGACCTACGAGCAGTACTTC
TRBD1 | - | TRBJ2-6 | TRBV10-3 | CAISERAGGSSGANVLTF | TGTGCCATCAGTGAGAGGGCAGGGGGAAGCTCTGGGGCCAACGTCCTGACTTTC
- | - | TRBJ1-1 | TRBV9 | CASSWESNTEAFF | TGTGCCAGCAGCTGGGAGTCGAACACTGAAGCTTTCTTT
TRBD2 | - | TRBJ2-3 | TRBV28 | CASSWTSGSLDTQYF | TGTGCCAGCAGCTGGACTAGCGGGAGCTTAGATACGCAGTATTTT
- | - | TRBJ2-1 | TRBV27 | CASSFAGHSYNEQFF | TGTGCCAGCAGTTTTGCGGGTCACTCCTACAATGAGCAGTTCTTC
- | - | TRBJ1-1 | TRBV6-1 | CASSPRTHTEAFF | TGTGCCAGCAGTCCCCGGACACACACTGAAGCTTTCTTT
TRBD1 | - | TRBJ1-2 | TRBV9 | CASSVSYRGLYGYTF | TGTGCCAGCAGCGTATCCTACAGGGGGCTGTATGGCTACACCTTC
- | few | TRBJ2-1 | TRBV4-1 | CASSQGGTYNEQFF | TGCGCCAGCAGCCAAGGCGGGACCTACAATGAGCAGTTCTTC